In this sample, the clone carrying this TCR beta chain turned up a few times. The sample belongs to a study of CD8 T cells in ankylosing spondylitis. V lost 3 bases and J 2 bases, leaving 8 bases between the germline ends. The CDR3 is 14 residues long. The germline gives CDR1 SQVTM, CDR2 ANQGSEA. MiXCR, run by TCRdb on the 5' RACE reads, gives a single entry per CDR3 protein. This sample carries about 110,000 distinct CDR3 sequences, less than 25% of them seen once, and the ten largest clones take roughly an eighth. The rearrangement uses TRBV29-1 and TRBJ2-6; D is uncertain. This clonotype was obtained from a male donor with ankylosing spondylitis. The sequencing sample was made of synovial fluid, either unsorted or a sorted T cell fraction (not recorded which). The DNA of the CDR3 is TGCAGCGTTGACTCTCCGCCTGGGGCCAACGTCCTGACTTTC. This codes for CSVDSPPGANVLTF. Supplemented by reference TRBV29-1 and TRBJ2-6, the full variable domain reads SAVISQKPSRDICQRGTSLTIQCQVDSQVTMMFWYRQQPGQSLTLIATANQGSEATYESGFVIDKFPISRPNLTFSTLTVSNMSPEDSSIYLCSVDSPPGANVLTFGAGSRLTVL.